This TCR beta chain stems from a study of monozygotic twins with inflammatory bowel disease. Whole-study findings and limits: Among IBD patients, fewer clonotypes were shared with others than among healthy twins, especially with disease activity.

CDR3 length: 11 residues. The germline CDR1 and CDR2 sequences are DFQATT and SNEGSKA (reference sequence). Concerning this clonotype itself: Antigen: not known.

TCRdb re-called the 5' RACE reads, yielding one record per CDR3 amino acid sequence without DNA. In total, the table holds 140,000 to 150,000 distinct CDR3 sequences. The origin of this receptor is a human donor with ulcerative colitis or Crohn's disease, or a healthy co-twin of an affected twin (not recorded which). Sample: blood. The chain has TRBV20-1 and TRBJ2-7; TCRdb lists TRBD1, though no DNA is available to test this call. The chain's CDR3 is CSGTVAGEQYF.